Below, one T cell receptor (beta chain) is given with its context. This specimen comes from a study of patients and donors after allogeneic stem cell transplantation. The CDR3 is made up of 15 amino acids. CDR1 is SGHTA and CDR2 is FQGTGA in the germline V gene. V lost 1 base and J lost 2, with 10 bases in between. TCRdb itself ran the RT-PCR reads through MiXCR, one entry per CDR3 protein. The data contain approximately 210,000 distinct CDR3 sequences, less than 45% of them singletons. The sequenced sample consisted of blood, either unsorted or a sorted T cell fraction (not recorded which). This receptor was obtained from a human donor who was either an allogeneic HSCT recipient or a stem cell or donor lymphocyte infusion donor (not recorded which). It is not recorded whose cells these are; they may come from a transplant donor. V gene TRBV7-3 combines with J gene TRBJ2-3; D unresolved. The chain's CDR3 is CASSLSGAITDTQYF. In DNA, the CDR3 is TGTGCCAGCAGCTTAAGTGGTGCGATCACAGATACGCAGTATTTT.